This T cell receptor (beta chain) was profiled in a study of shared clonotypes between healthy human individuals. Study findings and constraints: It was observed that 5% to 6.5% of naive CD4 clonotypes were shared across several donors. Estimated richness values were generally larger in naive subsets than in memory subsets.

A single count supports this clone. The antigen is unknown. One end of the junction fails to match germline, which may point to a read error. Assay runs were performed at deep level. The repertoire was sequenced with immunoSEQ multiplex PCR; TCRdb's copy has only in-frame clones and lacks some. The repertoire holds a few million clones, with over 90% as singletons. Germline loops: CDR1 PRHDT, CDR2 FYEKMQ (reference sequence). This CDR3 is built from 18 residues. The V gene is TRBV13, the J gene TRBJ2-1; 14 bases agree with TRBD2. The TCR comes from a man aged 18 to 35 in good health. Some clones in this sample may be carry-over from other donors' samples. Sequencing input: naive CD4+ T cells from PBMCs. The sample's subset: CD45RA+ positively selected. CDR3 sequence reads: CASRATSGRAPSSNEQFF. The CDR3 region has the DNA TGTGCCAGCAGGGCGACTAGCGGGAGGGCCCCGTCCTCCAATGAGCAGTTCTTC.